A selection of T cell receptor beta chains follows, all from one sample in a study of blood T cell repertoires in COVID-19. TCRdb's table, derived via immunoSEQ multiplex PCR, lists solely in-frame clones and lacks some. The sample consists of just under 350,000 clones, 80% to 90% of them appearing once. Sequenced sample: peripheral blood. The receptors originated from a woman aged 45 to 65 with COVID-19, enrolled during active disease. Both conserved end residues are part of each CDR3. The D gene is left open where the match is weak. Part of the rows lack a size; the others show once, few, many or a class for expanded clones.

J gene	D gene	CDR3 length	V gene	clone size	CDR3 protein
TRBJ1-5	NA	14	TRBV2	NA	CASRQGTSNQPQHF
TRBJ2-6	TRBD2	15	TRBV7-9	NA	CASAGGPLNGGVLTF
TRBJ1-4	NA	15	TRBV19	once	CASRNPRGEIEKLFF
TRBJ2-7	TRBD1	14	TRBV30	NA	CAWSSSGTGNEQYF
TRBJ1-1	NA	12	TRBV6-5	NA	CATRKGHTEAFF
TRBJ1-1	TRBD1	14	TRBV30	once	CAWTRTGTNTEAFF
TRBJ2-1	TRBD1	14	TRBV2	NA	CASRTLTGLDEQFF
TRBJ1-5	TRBD1	15	TRBV9	few	CASSPSDRGHQPQHF
TRBJ2-5	NA	13	TRBV12-3/TRBV12-4	NA	CASSLRAGTSVNF
TRBJ1-2	NA	13	TRBV29-1	many	CSVVPQGSHGYTF
TRBJ1-2	TRBD1	15	TRBV5-1	NA	CASSHRTGGGFGYTF
TRBJ2-1	TRBD2	16	TRBV7-2	NA	CASSLAAGLVGSEQFF
TRBJ1-2	NA	13	TRBV30	once	CALTGKTNYGYTF
TRBJ2-1	TRBD1	13	TRBV7-2	NA	CASSTRDRDEQFF
TRBJ2-7	NA	14	TRBV19	once	CASSYSGPYYEQYF
TRBJ1-2	NA	16	TRBV11-2	NA	CASSLHRDTSRRGYTF
TRBJ2-2	TRBD2	16	TRBV4-1	NA	CASSQRTSGATGELFF
TRBJ2-3	NA	14	TRBV6-2/TRBV6-3	NA	CASSLRYSTDTQYF
TRBJ2-1	TRBD2	16	TRBV5-1	NA	CASSRLAGGPDNEQFF
TRBJ1-6	TRBD1	14	TRBV2	NA	CASSDRGKSSPLHF
TRBJ1-2	NA	16	TRBV27	NA	CASRGGVATDNYGYTF
TRBJ2-1	TRBD2	16	TRBV5-6	few	CASSSTSGSSYNEQFF
TRBJ1-2	TRBD1	14	TRBV9	NA	CASSPPGQGHGYTF
TRBJ2-3	TRBD2	16	TRBV19	once	CASNSGSGRAGDTQYF
TRBJ2-5	NA	17	TRBV5-1	once	CASSLLGGGAMKETQYF
TRBJ2-4	NA	16	TRBV19	NA	CASSPLVRLAKNIQYF
TRBJ2-1	NA	12	TRBV19	NA	CASSLSPNEQFF
TRBJ1-2	TRBD1	16	TRBV10-3	NA	CAITNTGQGATYGYTF
TRBJ1-1	NA	20	TRBV7-8	NA	CASSRSYGQGSDRFKTEAFF
TRBJ2-1	TRBD1	15	TRBV19	NA	CASSPDWTGFDEQFF
TRBJ2-5	NA	12	TRBV5-1	NA	CASSPERGLWNF
TRBJ2-2	NA	20	TRBV4-1	few	CASSQVGTGPVAGITGELFF
TRBJ2-2	TRBD2	15	TRBV5-4	once	CASSLGGRNTGELFF
TRBJ1-6	NA	16	TRBV18	NA	CASSPRGGATGSPLHF
TRBJ1-1	NA	16	TRBV20-1	NA	CSASSPKQGQNTEAFF
TRBJ2-1	TRBD2	16	TRBV5-1	NA	CASSFLAGGLYNEQFF
TRBJ1-1	NA	18	TRBV6-1	few	CASSEAGWQGNRNTEAFF
TRBJ2-7	TRBD2	15	TRBV6-5	NA	CASSLSGTRFNEQYF
TRBJ2-5	TRBD2	16	TRBV3-1/TRBV3-2	NA	CASSSGAGGPQGSQYF
TRBJ1-5	TRBD1	16	TRBV6-5	once	CASSYTSRDRHQPQHF
TRBJ2-3	TRBD1	15	TRBV18	NA	CASSPGQGASDTQYF
TRBJ1-2	NA	15	TRBV27	NA	CASSPGEGDYYGYTF
TRBJ2-7	NA	14	TRBV5-4	NA	CASSSTGFSYEQYF
TRBJ1-1	TRBD1	12	TRBV7-3	NA	CASSSGQGKAFF
TRBJ1-1	NA	14	TRBV6-5	few	CASTKAPLNTEAFF
TRBJ2-6	NA	15	TRBV11-3	NA	CASSLGGQGANVLTF
TRBJ2-1	TRBD2	17	TRBV15	once	CATSRGSNSGRYNEQFF
TRBJ2-5	TRBD2	16	TRBV2	NA	CASSTGLAAGGETQYF
TRBJ2-7	NA	13	TRBV30	NA	CAMNGVGSYEQYF
TRBJ2-5	NA	16	TRBV5-1	NA	CASSLAVGTIQETQYF
TRBJ1-5	NA	15	TRBV4-1	NA	CASSQEQYSNQPQHF
TRBJ2-7	NA	13	TRBV6-5	NA	CASSTSLDYEQYF
TRBJ1-5	NA	12	TRBV28	NA	CASTPAGLAQHF
TRBJ1-2	TRBD1	15	TRBV7-2	NA	CASSFGQGAVRGYTF
TRBJ1-2	NA	14	TRBV5-8	few	CASRNMAEDYGYTF
TRBJ2-5	TRBD1	13	TRBV6-4	NA	CASSANRGETQYF
TRBJ2-1	NA	15	TRBV19	once	CASSILGGVSNEQFF
TRBJ2-5	TRBD2	15	TRBV19	NA	CASTRTSGAQETQYF
TRBJ2-2	TRBD1	16	TRBV15	NA	CATSPAGTGGTGELFF
TRBJ2-7	TRBD2	15	TRBV15	NA	CATSRDRPAGVEQYF